Listed below are T cell receptor beta chains from one sample, sequenced in a study of T cell repertoires in cytomegalovirus infection. These TCRs are of unknown antigen specificity. TCRdb re-derived calls from the reads in MiXCR, one entry per CDR3 protein. This sample carries tens of thousands of distinct CDR3 sequences, around 23% of them seen once, and the ten largest clones take roughly 90%. The sample in question was CD8+ T cells from cultured PBMCs, obtained from culture after CMV antigen stimulation. Every receptor here comes from a human donor in good health (CMV status not recorded). Some clones in this sample may be carry-over from other donors' samples. Each CDR3 is given with its conserved first and last residue. A D gene is named only where the DNA matches it firmly. Clone size is stated in some rows and not others, as once, few, many or a class when expanded.

- TRBJ2-1 TRBV7-2 TRBD1 TGTGCCAGCAGCTTACTCGGACAGGGGGCGCCTGAGCAGTTCTTC CASSLLGQGAPEQFF
few TRBJ1-1 TRBV7-9 - TGTGCCAGCAGCCCCGCACAGGGGAACACTGAAGCTTTCTTT CASSPAQGNTEAFF
- TRBJ2-5 TRBV20-1 TRBD1 TGCAGTGCTAGAGCCGGGACAGCACAAGAGACCCAGTACTTC CSARAGTAQETQYF
- TRBJ1-4 TRBV6-5 - TGTGCCAGCAGTTACTCGAGTCCGTCTGCAACTAATGAAAAACTGTTTTTT CASSYSSPSATNEKLFF
- TRBJ1-4 TRBV14 - TGTGCCAGCAGCCATTACCGGGACAAGGTGGCTAATGAAAAACTGTTTTTT CASSHYRDKVANEKLFF
- TRBJ2-1 TRBV6-5 - TGTGCCAGCAGTTACAGGGGGGAGGCGGGTAGTTCCTACAATGAGCAGTTCTTC CASSYRGEAGSSYNEQFF
many TRBJ2-3 TRBV11-2 TRBD2 TGTGCCAGCAGCAGTAGCGGGGGGTGGAGAAGCACAGATACGCAGTATTTT CASSSSGGWRSTDTQYF
- TRBJ2-1 TRBV4-1 - TGCGCCAGCAGCCAAGAGTGGACACCTCCAGGCAATGAGCAGTTCTTC CASSQEWTPPGNEQFF
few TRBJ2-7 TRBV20-1 TRBD2 TGCAGTGCTAGAGGGGAAGGACTAGCGGATTTGGTCGAGCAGTACTTC CSARGEGLADLVEQYF
many TRBJ2-1 TRBV7-3 - TGTGCCAGCGGACCTGACAGGAGGCATGAGCAGTTCTTC CASGPDRRHEQFF
- TRBJ2-4 TRBV6-1 - TGTGCCAGCACCTCACAGGGCTGGCGAAACATTCAGTACTTC CASTSQGWRNIQYF
few TRBJ2-7 TRBV6-5 - TGTGCCAGCAGCCCCAGGGGATACGAGCAGTACTTC CASSPRGYEQYF
many TRBJ1-6 TRBV7-2 TRBD1 TGTGCCAGCAGCTTTGAAGGGACAGAGAATTCACCCCTCCACTTT CASSFEGTENSPLHF
- TRBJ2-7 TRBV18 TRBD1 TGTGCCAGCTCACCAGACAGGGGAGGCCACGAGCAGTACTTC CASSPDRGGHEQYF
- TRBJ1-1 TRBV6-6 - TGTGCCAGCAGTCGGACAGCCCTCGAGGGGACGAACACTGAAGCTTTCTTT CASSRTALEGTNTEAFF
- TRBJ1-1 TRBV27 - TGTGCCAGCAGTTCGACAGTGGGGATGAACACTGAAGCTTTCTTT CASSSTVGMNTEAFF
few TRBJ2-3 TRBV29-1 - TGCAGCGTTGAAGAAGGAGGCAGGTCCAGCATCACAGATACGCAGTATTTT CSVEEGGRSSITDTQYF
- TRBJ2-1 TRBV4-3 - TGCGCCAGCAGCCAAACGGAGGCGGGACTCTACAATGAGCAGTTCTTC CASSQTEAGLYNEQFF
- TRBJ1-2 TRBV7-9 - TGTGCCAGCAGTTTGGACAGAAGAGTAGATGGCTACACCTTC CASSLDRRVDGYTF
many TRBJ2-7 TRBV27 - TGTGCCAGCGGACGTTACGAGCAGTACTTC CASGRYEQYF
- TRBJ2-1 TRBV28 - TGTGCCAGCAGGCGTAGACTCCTGAGCTCCTACAATGAGCAGTTCTTC CASRRRLLSSYNEQFF